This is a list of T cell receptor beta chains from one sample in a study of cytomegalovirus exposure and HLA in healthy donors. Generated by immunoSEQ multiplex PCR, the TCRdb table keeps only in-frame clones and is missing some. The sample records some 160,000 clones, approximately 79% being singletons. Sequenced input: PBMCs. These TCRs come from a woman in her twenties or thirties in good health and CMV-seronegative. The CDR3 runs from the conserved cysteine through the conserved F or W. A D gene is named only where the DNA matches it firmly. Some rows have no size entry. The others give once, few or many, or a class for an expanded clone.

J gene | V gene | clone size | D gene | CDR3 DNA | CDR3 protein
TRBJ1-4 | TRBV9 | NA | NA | TGTGCCAGCAGCGTATTCTCAACTAATGAAAAACTGTTTTTT | CASSVFSTNEKLFF
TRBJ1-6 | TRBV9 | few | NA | TGTGCCAGCAGCGTAGTTCCTTCTAATGATTCACCCCTCCACTTT | CASSVVPSNDSPLHF
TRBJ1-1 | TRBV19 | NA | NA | TGTGCCTCTCTTTCTGGGCATTCGAACACTGAAGCTTTCTTT | CASLSGHSNTEAFF
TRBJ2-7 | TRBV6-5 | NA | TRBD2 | TGTGCCAGCAGCTACTCCGGGACTAGCGTAGCCTACGAGCAGTACTTC | CASSYSGTSVAYEQYF
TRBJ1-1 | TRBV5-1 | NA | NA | TGCGCCAGCAGCTTGGTGGGAGGGGTGACCAACACTGAAGCTTTCTTT | CASSLVGGVTNTEAFF
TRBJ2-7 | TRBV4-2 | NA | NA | TGTGCCAGCAGCCAATTGACACAGGGAGCCTACGAGCAGTACTTC | CASSQLTQGAYEQYF
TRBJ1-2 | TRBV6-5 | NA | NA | TGTGCCAGCAGCTCCCCCAGGACAGATAACTATGGCTACACCTTC | CASSSPRTDNYGYTF
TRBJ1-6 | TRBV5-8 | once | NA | TGTGCCAGCAGCTTCGGACAGCCGAATTCACCCCTCCACTTT | CASSFGQPNSPLHF
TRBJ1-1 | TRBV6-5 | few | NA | TGTGCCAGCACAGGTGGCAGAATGAACACTGAAGCTTTCTTT | CASTGGRMNTEAFF
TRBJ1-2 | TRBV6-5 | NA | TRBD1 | TGTGCCAGCAGTTACGGGACAGGGTCCGGCTATGGCTACACCTTC | CASSYGTGSGYGYTF
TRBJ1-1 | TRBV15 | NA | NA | TGTGCCACCAGCAGAGGACAGAGTTCTGAAGCTTTCTTT | CATSRGQSSEAFF
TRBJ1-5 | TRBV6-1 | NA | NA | TGTGCCAGCAGTGAGCCGGGACTAACAAGGGAGGGTTATCAGCCCCAGCATTTT | CASSEPGLTREGYQPQHF
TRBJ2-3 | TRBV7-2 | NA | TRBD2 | TGTGCCAGCAGCTTGAGGACTAGCGGGTTGACAGATACGCAGTATTTT | CASSLRTSGLTDTQYF
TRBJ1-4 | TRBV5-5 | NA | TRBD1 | TGTGCCAGCAGCTTGGCACCGGGTCGACAGGGTAATAATGAAAAACTGTTTTTT | CASSLAPGRQGNNEKLFF
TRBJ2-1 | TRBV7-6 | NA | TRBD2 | TGTGCCAGCAGCAGGACTAGCGGGGGGGCCGATGAGCAGTTCTTC | CASSRTSGGADEQFF
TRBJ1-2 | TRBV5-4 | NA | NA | TGTGCCAGCAGCTCTCAGGGTGCAAGCTATGGCTACACCTTC | CASSSQGASYGYTF
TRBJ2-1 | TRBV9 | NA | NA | TGTGCCAGCAGCCCCCTAAGGGGGAAGCCCTACAATGAGCAGTTCTTC | CASSPLRGKPYNEQFF
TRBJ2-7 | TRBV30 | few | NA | TGTGCCTGGAAATTGGGACTGTACGAGCAGTACTTC | CAWKLGLYEQYF
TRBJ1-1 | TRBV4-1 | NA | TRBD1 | TGCGCCAGCAGCCTGGACAGGGGTATTGAAGCTTTCTTT | CASSLDRGIEAFF
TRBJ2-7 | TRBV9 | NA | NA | TGTGCCAGCAGCGTAGGGGGGCTCGACGAGCAGTACTTC | CASSVGGLDEQYF
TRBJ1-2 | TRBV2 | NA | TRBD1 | TGTGCCAGCACCTTACAGGGGGCTATTAGCTATGGCTACACCTTC | CASTLQGAISYGYTF
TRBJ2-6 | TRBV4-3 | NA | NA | TGCGCCAGCAGCCAAGATAGTGGCCAGCGCTCTGGGGCCAACGTCCTGACTTTC | CASSQDSGQRSGANVLTF
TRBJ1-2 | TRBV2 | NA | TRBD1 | TGTGCCAGCAAGGCGACACTCCGGGACAGAGATGGCTACACCTTC | CASKATLRDRDGYTF
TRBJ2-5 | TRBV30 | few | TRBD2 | TGTGCCTGGAGTAGGGAGGGCGGAGGAACCCAGTACTTC | CAWSREGGGTQYF
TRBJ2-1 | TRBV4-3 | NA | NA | TGCGCCAGCAGCCAAGGAAAGGGGGTGTCTTTGAGGCGAAACAATGAGCAGTTCTTC | CASSQGKGVSLRRNNEQFF
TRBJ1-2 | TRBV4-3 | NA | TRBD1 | TGCGCCAGCAGCCAGGACCTACAGGGGGGTGGCTACACCTTC | CASSQDLQGGGYTF
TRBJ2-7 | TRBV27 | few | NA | TGTGCCAGCAGGCCCGGTGGGCCAAACTACGAGCAGTACTTC | CASRPGGPNYEQYF
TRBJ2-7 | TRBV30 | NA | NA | TGTGCCTGGAGTGTAACCCAGGGGTACGAGCAGTACTTC | CAWSVTQGYEQYF
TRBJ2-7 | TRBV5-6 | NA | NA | TGTGCCAGCAGCTTGGGGGACACCTCCTACGAGCAGTACTTC | CASSLGDTSYEQYF
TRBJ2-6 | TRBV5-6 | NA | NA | TGTGCCAGCAGCTTACAGGGTTCTGGGGCCAACGTCCTGACTTTC | CASSLQGSGANVLTF
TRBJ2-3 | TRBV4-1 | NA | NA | TGCGCCAGCAGCCAAGGGGCCCGGGACACAGATACGCAGTATTTT | CASSQGARDTDTQYF
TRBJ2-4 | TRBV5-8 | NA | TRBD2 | TGTGCCAGCAGCACCGAGCGGGGGGGAGACATTCAGTACTTC | CASSTERGGDIQYF
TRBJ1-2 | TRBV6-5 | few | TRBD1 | TGTGCCAGCAGTTACTTCCCAGGGGGCGCCTCTGGCTACACCTTC | CASSYFPGGASGYTF
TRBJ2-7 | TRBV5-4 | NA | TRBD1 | TGTGCCAGCAGCTCCTTAGGACAGGGGGCGCACGAGCAGTACTTC | CASSSLGQGAHEQYF
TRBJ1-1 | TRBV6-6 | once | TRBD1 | TGTGCCAGCAGTCCCCGACAGGGGGGGAGGAACACTGAAGCTTTCTTT | CASSPRQGGRNTEAFF
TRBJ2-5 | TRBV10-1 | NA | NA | TGCGCCAGCAGTACAGGGAAAGAGACCCAGTACTTC | CASSTGKETQYF
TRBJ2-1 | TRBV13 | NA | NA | TGTGCCAGCTTTCGGGTGGAGTTCTACAATGAGCAGTTCTTC | CASFRVEFYNEQFF
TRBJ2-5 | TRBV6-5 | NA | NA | TGTGCCAGCAGTCTTCAGAGGTACCAAGAGACCCAGTACTTC | CASSLQRYQETQYF
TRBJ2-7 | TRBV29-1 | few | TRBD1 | TGCAGCGTTGCCCGGACAGGGGCGCTAGGGCGCGAGCAGTACTTC | CSVARTGALGREQYF
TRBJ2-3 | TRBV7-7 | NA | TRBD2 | TGTGCCAGCAGCCTGGGACTAGCGGGAGCAGATACGCAGTATTTT | CASSLGLAGADTQYF
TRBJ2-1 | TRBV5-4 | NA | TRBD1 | TGTGCCAGCAGCAAGGGACAGGGTAGGGATGAGCAGTTCTTC | CASSKGQGRDEQFF
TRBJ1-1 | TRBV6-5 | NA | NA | TGTGCCAGCAGACCACAGGGAGACACTGAAGCTTTCTTT | CASRPQGDTEAFF
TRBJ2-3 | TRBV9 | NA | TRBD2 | TGTGCCAGCAGCACCCGACTAGCGGGGGTCACAGATACGCAGTATTTT | CASSTRLAGVTDTQYF
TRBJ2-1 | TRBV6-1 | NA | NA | TGTGCCAGCAGTGAAATCCGGGATCCTGAGCAGTTCTTC | CASSEIRDPEQFF
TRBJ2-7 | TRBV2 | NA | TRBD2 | TGTGCCAGCAGGGCCGTTTTGCGGGGGGGCCCCGAGCAGTACTTC | CASRAVLRGGPEQYF
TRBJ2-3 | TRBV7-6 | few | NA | TGTGCCAGCAGCACCGGGGGCGGGACAGCGACAGATACGCAGTATTTT | CASSTGGGTATDTQYF
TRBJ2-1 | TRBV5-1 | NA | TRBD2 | TGCGCCAGCAGCGGGGCTAGCGGGGGGGCGAGCTACAATGAGCAGTTCTTC | CASSGASGGASYNEQFF
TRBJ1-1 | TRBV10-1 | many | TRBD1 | TGCGCCAGCAGTGCAGGGGGTACGGTCAGAGGGGCTTTCTTT | CASSAGGTVRGAFF
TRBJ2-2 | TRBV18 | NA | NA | TGTGCCAGCTCACCTAGGAGCCTTGGAACCGGGGAGCTGTTTTTT | CASSPRSLGTGELFF
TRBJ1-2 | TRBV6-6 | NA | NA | TGTGCCAGCAGTTACTCGAAGGGAGAAGGCTATGGCTACACCTTC | CASSYSKGEGYGYTF
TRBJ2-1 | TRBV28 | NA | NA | TGTGCCAGCAGACAAGGGAGTGAGCAGTTCTTC | CASRQGSEQFF
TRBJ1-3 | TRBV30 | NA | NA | NA | CAWSVARGGDLFFGNTIYF
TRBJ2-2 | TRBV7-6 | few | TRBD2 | TGTGCCAGCAGCTTTTCGGGGGGGAACACCGGGGAGCTGTTTTTT | CASSFSGGNTGELFF
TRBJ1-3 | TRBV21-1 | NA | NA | TGTGCCAGCAGCAAAGACACGACAGGGGAGGAGGGAAACACCATATATTTT | CASSKDTTGEEGNTIYF
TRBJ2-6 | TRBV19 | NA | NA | TGTGCCAGTACCCTCGCGGGGATTGTAGAGTCTGGGGCCAACGTCCTGACTTTC | CASTLAGIVESGANVLTF
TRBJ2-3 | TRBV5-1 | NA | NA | TGCGCCAGCAGCTTGTCGGGCACAGATACGCAGTATTTT | CASSLSGTDTQYF
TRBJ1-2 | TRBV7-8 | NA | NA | TGTGCCAGCACCTTCCTCACGCGGGGGCAGACCTCACATGGCTACACCTTC | CASTFLTRGQTSHGYTF
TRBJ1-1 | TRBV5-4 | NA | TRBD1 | TGTGCCAGCAGCTGGACAGGAGACACTGAAGCTTTCTTT | CASSWTGDTEAFF
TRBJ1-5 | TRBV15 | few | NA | TGTGCCACCAGCAGGGGGGGGAGGACGGACAATCAGCCCCAGCATTTT | CATSRGGRTDNQPQHF